The present T cell receptor beta chain was sequenced within a study of spatial heterogeneity in lung cancer. Overall study findings and caveats: There were more appearances of ubiquitous expanded tumor TCRs in blood at resection than at follow-up.

As for this clonotype: As yet, its antigen is unknown.

TCRdb reanalysed the 5' RACE reads using MiXCR and keeps one entry per CDR3 protein. The sample shows roughly 10,000 distinct CDR3 sequences, approximately 25% of them seen only once. Documented time point: sample taken at primary tumor resection. Researchers sequenced whole RNA taken from tumor, nontumor lung or frozen PBMC without sorting. About 73 TRACERx patients with early, untreated non-small cell lung cancer donated samples. The sample here was PBMCs, taken at surgery. The clonotype comes from a female donor with early-stage non-small cell lung cancer.

CDR3 amino acids: CASSLRPGQGPITYEQYF. The CDR3 bases are TGTGCCAGCAGCTTACGGCCCGGACAGGGGCCGATCACCTACGAGCAGTACTTC. The chain joins TRBV5-5 to TRBJ2-7, with TRBD1 identical over 9 bases. Trimming at V came to 2 bases and at J to 2 bases, leaving 14 bases not matched to a gene. Germline-derived CDR1 and CDR2 are SGHKS and YYEKEE (reference sequence). The CDR3 is 18 residues long.